This TCR beta chain is drawn from a study of blood T cell repertoires in COVID-19. Germline V gene sequence: CDR1 SGHRS, CDR2 YFSETQ. This CDR3 has 16 residues. J gave up 4 bases and V 0 bases, and 6 bases lay outside the gene matches. The method was immunoSEQ multiplex PCR; TCRdb's version includes in-frame clones alone and lacks a portion of them. The table records 99,000 or so clones, roughly 91% of them present only once. Material: peripheral blood. The TCR comes from a human donor in a cohort sampled during active COVID-19. This chain uses TRBV5-1 with TRBJ2-1, with TRBD1 matching over 8 bases. The CDR3 nucleotides read TGCGCCAGCAGCTTGGCCGGGACAGGTAATTACAATGAGCAGTTCTTC. This translates into CASSLAGTGNYNEQFF. Full variable domain (outside the CDR3, taken from reference TRBV5-1 and TRBJ2-1): KAGVTQTPRYLIKTRGQQVTLSCSPISGHRSVSWYQQTPGQGLQFLFEYFSETQRNKGNFPGRFSGRQFSNSRSEMNVSTLELGDSALYLCASSLAGTGNYNEQFFGPGTRLTVL.